This T cell receptor (beta chain) emerged from a study of shared clonotypes between healthy human individuals (dated by TCRdb to 2019 to 2021). Regarding the research as a whole: The cohort comprised a couple of women and a few men aged 18 to 49 years. Blood TCR repertoires of four to six healthy adults were deeply sequenced to estimate repertoire size and the extent of clonotype sharing between individuals. Different laboratories and diverse techniques were used to prepare libraries and sequence TCR repertoires, to increase sequencing depth and limit assay-specific biases. For each donor, three plates each were used for CD4 naive and CD4 memory, two plates were used for CD8 naive, and one plate was used for CD8 memory. Per donor, leukapheresis produced somewhere between about 0.94 and 9.5 billion PBMCs. Overall study results and their limits: Pairwise subsampling indicated that sequencing depth was expected to affect the degree of clonotype sharing among donors. Only blood was sampled, and tissue TCR repertoires likely differ from those in blood. Clonotypes shared by all four sorted-subset donors showed higher generation probabilities than non-shared clonotypes. Naive subsets generally had larger estimated clonotype richness than memory subsets did. The genetic and exposure-history diversity represented was limited by the small number of donors. Across several donors, approximately 5% of naive CD4, approximately 3.6% of naive CD8, 2.3% of memory CD4, and around 0.4% of memory CD8 clonotypes were shared. Even with the large sequencing depth, rarefaction of the sorted-subset datasets indicated that sequencing was incomplete.

Deletion took 1 base off V and 0 bases off J, with a span of 9 bases between the germline ends. The CDR3 goes from the cysteine to the phenylalanine over 15 residues. Only the CDR3 part of the read is kept: 45 bases, read in frame from the first base. The germline V gene specifies MGHRA as CDR1 and YSYEKL as CDR2. The donors were healthy, HIV-negative adults who had no recently reported acute infections or vaccinations. All donors were Caucasian adults living in Nashville, Tennessee, USA. Magnetic negative selection was used to enrich CD4+ T cells, after which naive cells were positively selected on CD45RA and the negative fraction became the memory subset. Blood was obtained by leukapheresis, after which PBMCs were separated by Ficoll-Histopaque density gradient centrifugation and cryopreserved in liquid nitrogen vapor phase. Analytical flow cytometry was used to check the purity and quantity of every magnetically sorted T cell population. Each sorted fraction had its genomic DNA isolated and then quantified by UV absorbance on a Nanodrop 2000c.

In the case of this clone: The antigen it recognizes is unknown. Base qualities were left out, and no much larger clone turns up one base away.

TCR CDR3 regions were amplified from genomic DNA by multiplex PCR using the deep immunoSEQ assay. Extracted genomic DNA from each cell subset was distributed evenly across all wells of several immunoSEQ 96-well plates, and each plate was treated as a replicate. For sorted subsets, each replicate PCR was loaded with 200 ng genomic DNA, equivalent to about 33,000 T cell genomes. Purified libraries were measured with a Qubit 3.0 fluorometer, size-checked on a Bioanalyzer 2100, and measured again with the KAPA Library Quantification kit. A separate single-read 150-cycle Illumina NextSeq 550 flow cell was used to sequence each immunoSEQ 96-well plate. As for how the authors treated the data: The immunoSEQ output contained only junctional sequences without quality scores, so filtering could not match that applied to full-length reads. To assign V/J genes and CDR3, sequences were annotated using PyIR, a Python wrapper for IgBLAST v1.9, with IMGT germline references. Reads were filtered out if the reads had weak V/J assignments (E-value above 1e-6), no CDR3, stop codons, out-of-frame junctions, or ambiguous translated residues. V3J clonotypes were defined by identical inferred V gene, J gene, and CDR3 amino acid sequence. The percentage overlap between two repertoires was calculated by dividing the number of shared unique clonotypes by the size of the smaller repertoire. Repertoire richness was assessed with RTK rarefaction, the Chao1 estimator, and Recon v2.1 estimates of unobserved clonotypes. For all TCRbeta clonotypes obtained by the gDNA method from a few donors, generation probabilities were computed with OLGA. Entries here come from immuneACCESS through TCRdb and include only in-frame sequences with V and J called. Some clones fail to appear in such tables; in the studies checked, an unresolved V gene covers under half of the shortfall, and the cause of the remainder is unknown. From that table come the V and J calls and clone size; the DNA was used to work out D and trimming. Recorded for this sample are about 2 million clones; roughly 95% of them occurred a single time. Jointly, the top ten make up 0.13% of the sample.

Sequencing input: naive CD4+ T cells sorted from blood. The cell subset or site tag for this specimen amounts to: CD45RA+ positively selected. The chain uses TRBV4-1 and TRBJ1-1, with no reliable assignment of the D segment. This TCR was sampled from a man aged 18 to 29 in good health. The CDR3 corresponds to CASSQGPTLNTEAFF. The nucleotide sequence is TGCGCCAGCAGCCAAGGTCCAACACTGAACACTGAAGCTTTCTTT.